The present T cell receptor beta chain was sequenced within a study of CD8 T cells in Susac syndrome. CDR3 length: 16 amino acids. The germline V gene encodes CDR1 SQVTM and CDR2 ANQGSEA. Trimming cost V 7 bases and J 0 bases, with 19 bases left between them. Random hexamers primed reverse transcription of about 0.45 to 1 ug RNA. TCRdb reprocessed the immunoSEQ multiplex PCR reads with MiXCR, giving one entry per CDR3 protein. The top ten hold more than 0.3% of the sample, which has some 100,000 distinct CDR3 sequences, around 96% seen once. The receptor was derived from a human donor with Susac syndrome. The V and J genes are TRBV29-1 and TRBJ2-1, with a tentative D call TRBD2 (6 bases). The specimen was CD8+ T cells from PBMCs. The CDR3 DNA reads as TGCAGCGCCACAGGAGGGATATCCAGCTCCTACAATGAGCAGTTCTTC. Amino acid sequence: CSATGGISSSYNEQFF.